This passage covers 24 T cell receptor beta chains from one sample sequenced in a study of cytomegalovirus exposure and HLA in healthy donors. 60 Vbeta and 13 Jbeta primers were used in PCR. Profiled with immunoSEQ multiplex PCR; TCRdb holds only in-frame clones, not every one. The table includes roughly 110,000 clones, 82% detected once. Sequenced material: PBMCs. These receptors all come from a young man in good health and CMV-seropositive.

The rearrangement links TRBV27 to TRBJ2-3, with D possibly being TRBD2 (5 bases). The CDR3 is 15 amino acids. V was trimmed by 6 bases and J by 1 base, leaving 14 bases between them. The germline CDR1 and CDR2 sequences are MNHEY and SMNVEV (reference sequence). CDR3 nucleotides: TGTGCCAGCAGAGCTTTGGGTAGCGGCACAGATACGCAGTATTTT. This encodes CASRALGSGTDTQYF.

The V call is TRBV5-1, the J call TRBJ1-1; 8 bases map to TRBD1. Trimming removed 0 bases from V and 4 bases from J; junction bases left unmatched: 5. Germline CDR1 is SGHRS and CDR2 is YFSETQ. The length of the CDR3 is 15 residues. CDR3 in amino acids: CASSLDGQGGTEAFF. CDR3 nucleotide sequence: TGCGCCAGCAGCTTGGACGGACAGGGCGGCACTGAAGCTTTCTTT.

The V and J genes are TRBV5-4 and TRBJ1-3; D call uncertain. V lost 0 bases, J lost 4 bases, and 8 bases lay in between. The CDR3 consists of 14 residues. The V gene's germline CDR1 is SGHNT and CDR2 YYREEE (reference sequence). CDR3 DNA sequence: TGTGCCAGCAGCTTGGATAGGAGCGGAAACACCATATATTTT. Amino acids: CASSLDRSGNTIYF.

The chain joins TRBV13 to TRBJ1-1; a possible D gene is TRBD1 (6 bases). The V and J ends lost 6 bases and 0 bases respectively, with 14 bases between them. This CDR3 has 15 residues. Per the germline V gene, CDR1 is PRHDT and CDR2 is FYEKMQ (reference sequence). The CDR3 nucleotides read TGTGCCAGCAGGGAAAGGGGGGGAATGAACACTGAAGCTTTCTTT. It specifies CASRERGGMNTEAFF.

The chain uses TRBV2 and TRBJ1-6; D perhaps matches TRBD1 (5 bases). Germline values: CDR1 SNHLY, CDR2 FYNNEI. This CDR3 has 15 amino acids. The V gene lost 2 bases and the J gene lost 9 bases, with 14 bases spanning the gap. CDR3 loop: CASSENRILVSPLHF. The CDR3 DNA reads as TGTGCCAGCAGTGAAAACAGGATCCTAGTTTCACCCCTCCACTTT.

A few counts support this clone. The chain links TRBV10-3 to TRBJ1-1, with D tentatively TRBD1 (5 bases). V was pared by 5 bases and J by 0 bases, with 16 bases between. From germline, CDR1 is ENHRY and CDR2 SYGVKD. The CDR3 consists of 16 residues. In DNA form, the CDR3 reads TGTGCCATCAGTCGTGCCGCAGGGCTCATGAACACTGAAGCTTTCTTT. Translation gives CAISRAAGLMNTEAFF.

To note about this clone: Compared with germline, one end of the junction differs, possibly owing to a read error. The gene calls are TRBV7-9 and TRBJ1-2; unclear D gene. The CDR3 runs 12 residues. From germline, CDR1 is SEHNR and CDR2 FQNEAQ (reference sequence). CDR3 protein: CSSSPRDYGYTF. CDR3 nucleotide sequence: TGTTCCAGCAGCCCTCGTGACTATGGCTACACCTTC.

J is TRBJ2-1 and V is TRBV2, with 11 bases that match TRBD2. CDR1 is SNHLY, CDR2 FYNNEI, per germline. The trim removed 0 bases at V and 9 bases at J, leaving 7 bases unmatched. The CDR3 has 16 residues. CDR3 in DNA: TGTGCCAGCAGTGAAGCGCTTCCTAGCGGGGGGAGTGAGCAGTTCTTC. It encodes CASSEALPSGGSEQFF.

The CDR3 is CASGGVEETQYF. The DNA of the CDR3 is TGTGCCAGCGGGGGGGTTGAAGAGACCCAGTACTTC. The V call is TRBV25-1, the J call TRBJ2-5; 7 bases line up with TRBD2. Germline loops: CDR1 MGHDK, CDR2 SYGVNS. The junction had 3 bases not matched to a gene; V was cut back by 8 bases and J by 3 bases. This CDR3 has 12 residues.

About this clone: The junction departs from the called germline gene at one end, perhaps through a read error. DNA of the CDR3: TGTGCTAGCAGCTTAGGGTGGGGGGACTCCTACGAGCAGTACTTC. This sequence encodes CASSLGWGDSYEQYF. V usage is TRBV7-7 and J usage is TRBJ2-7; weak D call: TRBD2 (6 bases). This CDR3 is 15 amino acids long. Germline V gene sequence: CDR1 SSHAT, CDR2 FNYEAQ (reference sequence).

CDR3: CASSLLAGGGDTQYF. In DNA, the CDR3 is TGTGCCAGCAGCTTACTAGCGGGGGGGGGAGATACGCAGTATTTT. J is TRBJ2-3 and V is TRBV7-9; 12 positions agree with TRBD2. This CDR3 spans 15 amino acids. The ends lost 2 bases at V and 5 bases at J; junction bases unmatched: 2. Per the germline V gene, CDR1 is SEHNR and CDR2 is FQNEAQ (reference sequence).

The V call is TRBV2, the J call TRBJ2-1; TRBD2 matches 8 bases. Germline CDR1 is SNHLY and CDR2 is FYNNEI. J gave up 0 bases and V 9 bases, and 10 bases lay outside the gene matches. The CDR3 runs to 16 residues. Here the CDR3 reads CASSPYGGASYNEQFF. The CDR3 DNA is TGTGCCAGTAGCCCGTACGGGGGGGCCTCCTACAATGAGCAGTTCTTC.

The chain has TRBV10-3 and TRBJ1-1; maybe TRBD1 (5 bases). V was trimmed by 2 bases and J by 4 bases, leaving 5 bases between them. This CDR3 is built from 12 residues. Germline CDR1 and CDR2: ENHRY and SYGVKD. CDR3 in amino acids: CAISEQGTEAFF. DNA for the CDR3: TGTGCCATCAGTGAGCAGGGCACTGAAGCTTTCTTT.

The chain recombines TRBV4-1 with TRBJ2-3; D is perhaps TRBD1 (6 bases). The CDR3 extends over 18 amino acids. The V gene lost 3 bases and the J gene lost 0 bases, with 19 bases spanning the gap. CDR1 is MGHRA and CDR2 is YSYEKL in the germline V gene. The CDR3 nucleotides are TGCGCCAGCAGCCATGGACAGAACCTGCAAGCTAGCACAGATACGCAGTATTTT. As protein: CASSHGQNLQASTDTQYF.

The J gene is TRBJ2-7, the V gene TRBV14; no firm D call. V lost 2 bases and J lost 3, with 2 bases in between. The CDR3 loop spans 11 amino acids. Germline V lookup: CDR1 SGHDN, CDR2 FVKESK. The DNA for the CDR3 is TGTGCCAGCAGCCAACTCTACGAGCAGTACTTC. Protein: CASSQLYEQYF.

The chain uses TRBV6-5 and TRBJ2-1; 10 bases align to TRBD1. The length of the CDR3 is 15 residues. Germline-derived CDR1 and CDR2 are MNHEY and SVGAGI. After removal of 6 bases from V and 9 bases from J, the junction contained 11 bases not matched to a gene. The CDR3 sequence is CASRNRDRGFGEQFF. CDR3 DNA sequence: TGTGCCAGCAGAAACCGGGACAGGGGATTTGGTGAGCAGTTCTTC.

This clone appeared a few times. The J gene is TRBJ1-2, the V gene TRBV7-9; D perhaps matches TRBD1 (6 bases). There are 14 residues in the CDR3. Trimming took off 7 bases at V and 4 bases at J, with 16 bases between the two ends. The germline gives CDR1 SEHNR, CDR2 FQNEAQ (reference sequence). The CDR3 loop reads CASTLETGGYGYTF. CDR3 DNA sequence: TGTGCCAGCACTCTAGAGACAGGAGGCTATGGCTACACCTTC.

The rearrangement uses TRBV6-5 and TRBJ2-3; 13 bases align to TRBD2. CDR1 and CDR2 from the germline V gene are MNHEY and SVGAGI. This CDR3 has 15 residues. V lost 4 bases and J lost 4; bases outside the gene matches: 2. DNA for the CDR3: TGTGCCAGCAGTTGGACTAGCGGGGGCCCAGATACGCAGTATTTT. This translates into CASSWTSGGPDTQYF.

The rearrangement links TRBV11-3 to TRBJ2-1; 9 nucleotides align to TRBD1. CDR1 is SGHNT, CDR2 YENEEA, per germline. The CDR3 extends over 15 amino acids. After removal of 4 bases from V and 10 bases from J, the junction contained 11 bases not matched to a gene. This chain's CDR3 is CASSSRDRVQEEQFF. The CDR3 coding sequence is TGTGCCAGCAGCTCCCGGGACAGGGTCCAGGAAGAGCAGTTCTTC.

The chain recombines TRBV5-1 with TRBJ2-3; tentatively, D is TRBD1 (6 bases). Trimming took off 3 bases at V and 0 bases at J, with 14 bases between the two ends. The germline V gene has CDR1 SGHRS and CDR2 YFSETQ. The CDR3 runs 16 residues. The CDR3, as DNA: TGCGCCAGCAGCTCGACCCAGGGGAGAAGCACAGATACGCAGTATTTT. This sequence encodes CASSSTQGRSTDTQYF.

Here the CDR3 reads CASSALTFSVGYTF. DNA of the CDR3: TGTGCCAGCAGTGCCCTGACATTTTCCGTTGGCTACACCTTC. V gene TRBV25-1 combines with J gene TRBJ1-2; D unresolved. Looked up from germline, CDR1 is MGHDK and CDR2 is SYGVNS. This CDR3 region has 14 residues. Trimming left V 4 bases short and J 7 bases short, with 16 bases between.

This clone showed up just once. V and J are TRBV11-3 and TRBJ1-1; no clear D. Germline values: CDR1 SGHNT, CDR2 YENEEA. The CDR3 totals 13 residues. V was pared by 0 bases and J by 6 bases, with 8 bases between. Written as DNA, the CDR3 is TGTGCCAGCAGCTTAGATCCGGGAGCTGAAGCTTTCTTT. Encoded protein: CASSLDPGAEAFF.

This chain's CDR3 is CASSLGPQANYGYTF. The CDR3 DNA reads as TGTGCCAGCAGCTTAGGGCCCCAGGCCAACTATGGCTACACCTTC. The chain uses TRBV7-6 and TRBJ1-2, with unresolved D. This CDR3 is built from 15 residues. V was clipped by 1 base and J by 2 bases, with 11 bases between them. From germline, CDR1 is SGHVS and CDR2 FNYEAQ.

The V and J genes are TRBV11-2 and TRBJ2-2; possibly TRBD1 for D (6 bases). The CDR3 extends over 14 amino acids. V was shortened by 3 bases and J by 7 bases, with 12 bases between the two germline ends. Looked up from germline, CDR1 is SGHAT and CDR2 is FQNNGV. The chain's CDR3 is CASSFTGLDGELFF. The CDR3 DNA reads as TGTGCCAGCAGCTTCACAGGGCTCGACGGGGAGCTGTTTTTT.